The 30 T cell receptor beta chains presented below share a single source sample, sequenced in a study of blood T cell repertoires in COVID-19. Produced via immunoSEQ multiplex PCR; TCRdb's table is partial and in-frame only. The table has 180,000 or so clones, around 88% seen once. The sample was peripheral blood. The receptors stem from a young woman with acute or convalescent COVID-19.

The J gene is TRBJ2-7, the V gene TRBV18; TRBD1 agrees at 7 bases. Germline loops: CDR1 KGHSH, CDR2 LQKENI. The CDR3 is 14 amino acids. V was pared by 3 bases and J by 4 bases, with 6 bases of the junction left unmatched. CDR3 bases: TGTGCCAGCTCACCGTTCAGGGACAGTTACGAGCAGTACTTC. This codes for CASSPFRDSYEQYF.

This rearrangement joins TRBV25-1 to TRBJ2-1; D gene ambiguous. CDR1 and CDR2 from the germline V gene are MGHDK and SYGVNS. The CDR3 is 12 residues long. V lost 11 bases, J lost 9 bases, and 17 bases lay in between. CDR3 sequence reads: CACSLDVGEQFF. DNA for the CDR3: TGTGCCTGTAGCCTAGACGTCGGTGAGCAGTTCTTC.

The CDR3 coding sequence is TGTGCCAGCAGTGAAGCGGGCGAGCTGAGTCAGTACTTC. Amino acid sequence: CASSEAGELSQYF. The chain is built from TRBV6-1 and TRBJ2-7; D is undetermined. The CDR3 extends over 13 amino acids. The germline gives CDR1 MNHNS, CDR2 SASEGT. The V end lost 0 bases, the J end lost 10 bases, and 13 bases lay between the germline ends.

The chain links TRBV11-3 to TRBJ1-3; no firm D call. Trimming cost V 0 bases and J 0 bases, with 6 bases left between them. Germline V lookup: CDR1 SGHNT, CDR2 YENEEA. CDR3 length: 15 amino acids. CDR3 sequence: CASSLDSVSGNTIYF. The CDR3 nucleotides read TGTGCCAGCAGCTTAGATTCGGTCTCTGGAAACACCATATATTTT.

The rearrangement uses TRBV2 and TRBJ1-5, with D possibly TRBD1 on 6 matching bases. The germline gives CDR1 SNHLY, CDR2 FYNNEI. CDR3 length equals 13 residues. Trimming pared 7 bases from V and 7 bases from J, leaving 14 bases between. As DNA, the CDR3 is TGTGCCAGCACCGGACAGTTAGGGCAGCCCCAGCATTTT. Translation: CASTGQLGQPQHF.

The chain has TRBV5-1 and TRBJ2-2, with a tentative D call TRBD1 (6 bases). Germline CDR1 reads SGHRS; CDR2 reads YFSETQ. V was pared by 0 bases and J by 7 bases, with 10 bases between. The CDR3 covers 14 residues. CDR3 in amino acids: CASSLDRAYGELFF. The CDR3 bases are TGCGCCAGCAGCTTGGACAGGGCATACGGGGAGCTGTTTTTT.

This sequence joins TRBV30 and TRBJ1-4, with D unclear. V was cut by 4 bases and J by 13 bases, with 19 bases left in between. From germline, CDR1 is GTSNPN and CDR2 SVGIG (reference sequence). CDR3 length: 13 amino acids. The CDR3 loop is CAWTPPSLGPLFF. The DNA for the CDR3 is TGTGCCTGGACGCCACCAAGTTTGGGCCCACTGTTTTTT.

This clone was counted once. The gene calls are TRBV9 and TRBJ2-1, with D possibly TRBD1 on 6 matching bases. Trimming took 0 bases from V and 4 from J, leaving 11 bases between them. This CDR3 contains 15 residues. Per germline, CDR1 SGDLS and CDR2 YYNGEE. This chain's CDR3 is CASSVEGDTYNEQFF. As DNA, the CDR3 is TGTGCCAGCAGCGTAGAGGGGGACACGTACAATGAGCAGTTCTTC.

This sequence joins TRBV27 and TRBJ1-4; TRBD1 matches 9 bases. Germline CDR1 MNHEY, CDR2 SMNVEV (reference sequence). J was trimmed by 8 bases and V by 7 bases; bases with no gene match: 8. CDR3 length: 14 amino acids. CDR3 amino acids: CASKRPGQGEKLFF. DNA of the CDR3: TGTGCCAGCAAGAGACCGGGACAGGGCGAAAAACTGTTTTTT.

The V call is TRBV5-1, the J call TRBJ1-2; D not resolved. Trimming removed 0 bases at V and 8 bases at J, with 14 bases between. The germline CDR1 and CDR2 sequences are SGHRS and YFSETQ. The CDR3 length is 14 residues. CDR3 region: CASSLGEGAGGYTF. The CDR3 coding sequence is TGCGCCAGCAGCTTGGGTGAGGGCGCGGGCGGCTACACCTTC.

The V gene is TRBV15, the J gene TRBJ2-7; D unclear. V dropped 0 bases and J dropped 6 bases, with 18 bases sitting between them. Germline assignment: CDR1 LNHNV and CDR2 YYDKDF (reference sequence). The CDR3 sequence is 16 residues long. CDR3 loop: CATSRDDPASKFEQYF. The CDR3 nucleotides are TGTGCCACCAGCAGAGATGATCCGGCTAGTAAGTTCGAGCAGTACTTC. Drawing the rest from reference TRBV15 and TRBJ2-7, the complete variable domain is DAMVIQNPRYQVTQFGKPVTLSCSQTLNHNVMYWYQQKSSQAPKLLFHYYDKDFNNEADTPDNFQSRRPNTSFCFLDIRSPGLGDTAMYLCATSRDDPASKFEQYFGPGTRLTVT.

The rearrangement links TRBV29-1 to TRBJ1-2; the D is unclear. V was pared by 2 bases and J by 1 base, with 14 bases between. The CDR3 runs to 15 residues. Germline V gives CDR1 SQVTM, CDR2 ANQGSEA. The DNA of the CDR3 is TGCAGCGTTGAATCGAGACAACGCCATAACTATGGCTACACCTTC. This gives the protein CSVESRQRHNYGYTF.

The chain has TRBV5-1 and TRBJ2-2, with TRBD2 identical over 9 bases. Germline CDR1 reads SGHRS; CDR2 reads YFSETQ. This CDR3 contains 15 residues. The V gene end was trimmed by 4 bases and the J gene end by 2 bases; junction bases not matched to a gene: 3. As DNA, the CDR3 is TGCGCCAGCAGCATGACTAGCGGAAACACCGGGGAGCTGTTTTTT. Amino acids: CASSMTSGNTGELFF.

The V call is TRBV27, the J call TRBJ2-5, with D tentatively TRBD1 (5 bases). This CDR3 is 12 amino acids long. Per the germline V gene, CDR1 is MNHEY and CDR2 is SMNVEV (reference sequence). V lost 8 bases, J lost 4 bases, and 11 bases lay in between. The CDR3: CASGLTGETQYF. The CDR3 nucleotides are TGTGCCAGCGGGTTAACAGGAGAGACCCAGTACTTC.

The gene calls are TRBV2 and TRBJ1-5; D not resolved. The germline V and J ends were trimmed by 6 bases and 6 bases, with 12 bases remaining between them. CDR1 is SNHLY, CDR2 FYNNEI, per germline. The CDR3 sequence is 13 residues long. Here the CDR3 DNA reads TGTGCCAGCAGGGTGGAGGGTCTTCAGCCCCAGCATTTT. This translates into CASRVEGLQPQHF. The variable domain in full, completed from reference TRBV2 and TRBJ1-5, reads EPEVTQTPSHQVTQMGQEVILRCVPISNHLYFYWYRQILGQKVEFLVSFYNNEISEKSEIFDDQFSVERPDGSNFTLKIRSTKLEDSAMYFCASRVEGLQPQHFGDGTRLSIL.

The chain employs TRBV11-2 and TRBJ1-1, with D uncertain. CDR3 length: 16 amino acids. Germline CDR1 SGHAT, CDR2 FQNNGV. Trimming removed 6 bases from V and 4 bases from J, with 21 bases in between. The DNA for the CDR3 is TGTGCCAGCAGAAGCAGAGGGAGAGAAAGGGCCACTGAAGCTTTCTTT. Residues: CASRSRGRERATEAFF.

The chain carries TRBV9 and TRBJ2-7; perhaps TRBD2 as D (6 bases). Germline values: CDR1 SGDLS, CDR2 YYNGEE. The CDR3 sequence is 15 residues long. V dropped 4 bases and J dropped 2 bases, with 16 bases sitting between them. The CDR3 DNA reads TGTGCCAGCAGCTACCGAGGCGGGGCTACCTACGAGCAGTACTTC. Translation: CASSYRGGATYEQYF. Supplemented by reference TRBV9 and TRBJ2-7, the full variable domain reads DSGVTQTPKHLITATGQRVTLRCSPRSGDLSVYWYQQSLDQGLQFLIQYYNGEERAKGNILERFSAQQFPDLHSELNLSSLELGDSALYFCASSYRGGATYEQYFGPGTRLTVT.

The genes are TRBV15 and TRBJ1-1; TRBD1 matches 7 bases. The CDR3 consists of 14 residues. Germline CDR1 reads LNHNV; CDR2 reads YYDKDF (reference sequence). Trimming took 4 bases from V and 3 from J; bases not matched to a gene: 5. The chain's CDR3 is CATSTRTGDTEAFF. The CDR3 DNA follows: TGTGCCACCAGCACACGAACAGGGGACACTGAAGCTTTCTTT.

This chain links TRBV30 with TRBJ2-3; D is possibly TRBD1 (5 bases). Trimming cost V 0 bases and J 0 bases, with 16 bases left between them. This CDR3 has 17 residues. CDR1 and CDR2 (germline): GTSNPN, SVGIG (reference sequence). The chain's CDR3 is CAWSVLEWGSSTDTQYF. CDR3 in DNA: TGTGCCTGGAGTGTACTGGAGTGGGGCAGTAGCACAGATACGCAGTATTTT.

This clone appeared a single time. The chain links TRBV7-3 to TRBJ2-3; D might be TRBD1 (5 bases). This CDR3 is 11 amino acids long. Trimming took 2 bases from V and 8 from J, leaving 5 bases between them. From germline, CDR1 is SGHTA and CDR2 FQGTGA. This CDR3 reads CASSLQGTQYF. DNA of the CDR3: TGTGCCAGCAGCTTACAGGGTACGCAGTATTTT.

The chain uses TRBV4-1 and TRBJ2-3; no firm D call. Germline loops: CDR1 MGHRA, CDR2 YSYEKL. CDR3 length: 13 residues. Trimming removed 5 bases from V and 0 bases from J, with 6 bases in between. For the CDR3, the DNA is TGCGCCAGCAGCGGGCCTAGCACAGATACGCAGTATTTT. It is translated as CASSGPSTDTQYF.

The chain joins TRBV29-1 to TRBJ2-1, with 7 bases matching TRBD2. The trim removed 6 bases at V and 5 bases at J, leaving 16 bases unmatched. Germline assignment: CDR1 SQVTM and CDR2 ANQGSEA. There are 16 residues in the CDR3. The CDR3 DNA is TGCAGCGTAGTATCCCCGCCCGGGGGGATCAACAATGAGCAGTTCTTC. Protein product: CSVVSPPGGINNEQFF.

The CDR3 protein is CASSEPTGLYEQYF. DNA for the CDR3: TGTGCCAGCAGTGAGCCTACGGGACTCTACGAGCAGTACTTC. The chain is built from TRBV28 and TRBJ2-7; TRBD2 is a possible D gene (6 bases). CDR1 and CDR2 from the germline V gene are MDHEN and SYDVKM. CDR3 size: 14 residues. V was clipped by 5 bases and J by 3 bases, with 14 bases between them. Complete variable domain (other parts from reference TRBV28 and TRBJ2-7): DVKVTQSSRYLVKRTGEKVFLECVQDMDHENMFWYRQDPGLGLRLIYFSYDVKMKEKGDIPEGYSVSREKKERFSLILESASTNQTSMYLCASSEPTGLYEQYFGPGTRLTVT.

The chain employs TRBV10-3 and TRBJ1-4; 7 bases agree with TRBD1. Looked up from germline, CDR1 is ENHRY and CDR2 is SYGVKD. The CDR3 loop spans 15 amino acids. J lost 4 bases, V lost 3 bases, and 5 bases had no gene match. In DNA, the CDR3 is TGTGCCATCAGTGATCGGGACAGCGATAATGAAAAACTGTTTTTT. It is translated as CAISDRDSDNEKLFF.

The chain joins TRBV5-1 to TRBJ1-1; D is uncertain. Germline V CDR1 and CDR2: SGHRS, YFSETQ. The CDR3 sequence is 14 residues long. The V and J ends lost 0 bases and 5 bases respectively, with 11 bases between them. The CDR3 protein is CASSLVRAETEAFF. In DNA form, the CDR3 reads TGCGCCAGCAGCTTGGTGAGAGCTGAAACTGAAGCTTTCTTT.

The genes are TRBV6-5 and TRBJ2-3; 7 bases map to TRBD2. The CDR3 has 15 residues. V gave up 7 bases and J gave up 2 bases; unmatched junction bases: 9. Germline-derived CDR1 and CDR2 are MNHEY and SVGAGI. Here the CDR3 DNA reads TGTGCCAGCAACCTACTAGCGCGGACCACAGATACGCAGTATTTT. Translating it yields CASNLLARTTDTQYF.

CDR3 DNA sequence: TGTGCCAGCAGTAACCCTGGGCCCCAAGAGACCCAGTACTTC. The encoded protein is CASSNPGPQETQYF. The genes are TRBV6-5 and TRBJ2-5, with no clear D. In germline, CDR1 is MNHEY, CDR2 SVGAGI. V lost 5 bases to trimming and J lost 1 base, with 11 bases between them. The CDR3 runs 14 residues.

This chain joins TRBV21-1 and TRBJ2-3; TRBD2, the table's D call, was not compared with the DNA. TRBV21-1 is classified as a pseudogene. The CDR3 sequence is 15 residues long. DNA for the CDR3: TGTGCCAGCAGTGCGACGGGACTTACCACAGATACGCAGTATTTT. Encoded protein: CASSATGLTTDTQYF.

CDR3 DNA: TGTGCCACCAGTGGTTTAGGAGATTTGAACAATGAGCAGTTCTTC. It yields the protein CATSGLGDLNNEQFF. The V call is TRBV24-1, the J call TRBJ2-1; no reliable D call. CDR1 is KGHDR, CDR2 SFDVKD, per germline. The CDR3 extends over 15 amino acids. Trimming removed 5 bases from V and 5 bases from J, with 15 bases in between.

The chain carries TRBV3-1 (or the pseudogene TRBV3-2) and TRBJ1-3; perhaps TRBD1 as D (5 bases). Deletions cut 1 base from V and 3 bases from J, with 7 bases between. This CDR3 is built from 14 residues. Germline values: CDR1 LGHDT, CDR2 YNNKEL (reference sequence). This chain's CDR3 is CASSQAGFGNTIYF. CDR3 sequence (DNA): TGTGCCAGCAGCCAAGCAGGGTTTGGAAACACCATATATTTT.